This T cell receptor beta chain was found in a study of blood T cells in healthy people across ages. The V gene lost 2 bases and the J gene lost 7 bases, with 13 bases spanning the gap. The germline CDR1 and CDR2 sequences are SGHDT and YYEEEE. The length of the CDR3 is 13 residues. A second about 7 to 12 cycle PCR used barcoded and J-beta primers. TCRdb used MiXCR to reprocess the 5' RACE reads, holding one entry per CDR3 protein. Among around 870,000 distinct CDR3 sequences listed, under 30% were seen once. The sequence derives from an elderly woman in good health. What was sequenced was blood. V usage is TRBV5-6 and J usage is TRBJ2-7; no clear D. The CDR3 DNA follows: TGTGCCAGCAGCTTCTACGGGTTTCCTGAGCAGTACTTC. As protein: CASSFYGFPEQYF.